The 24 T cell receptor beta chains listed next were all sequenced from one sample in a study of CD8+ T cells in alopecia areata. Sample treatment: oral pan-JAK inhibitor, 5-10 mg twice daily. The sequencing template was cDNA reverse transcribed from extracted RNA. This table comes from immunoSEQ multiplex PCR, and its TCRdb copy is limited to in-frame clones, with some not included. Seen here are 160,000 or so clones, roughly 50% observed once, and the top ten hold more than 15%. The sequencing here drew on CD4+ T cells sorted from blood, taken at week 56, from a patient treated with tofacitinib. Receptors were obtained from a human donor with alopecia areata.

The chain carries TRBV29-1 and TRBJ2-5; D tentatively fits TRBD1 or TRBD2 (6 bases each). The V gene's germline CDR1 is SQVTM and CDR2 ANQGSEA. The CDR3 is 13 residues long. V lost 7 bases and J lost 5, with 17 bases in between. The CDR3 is CSGLGGKGETQYF. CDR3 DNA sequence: TGCAGCGGCCTAGGGGGGAAAGGGGAGACCCAGTACTTC.

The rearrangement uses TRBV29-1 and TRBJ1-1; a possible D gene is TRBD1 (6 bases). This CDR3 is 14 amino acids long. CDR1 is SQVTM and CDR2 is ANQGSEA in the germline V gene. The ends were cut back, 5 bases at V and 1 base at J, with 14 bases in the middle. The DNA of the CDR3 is TGCAGCGTTCTAAAAGACAGGTCGAACACTGAAGCTTTCTTT. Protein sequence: CSVLKDRSNTEAFF.

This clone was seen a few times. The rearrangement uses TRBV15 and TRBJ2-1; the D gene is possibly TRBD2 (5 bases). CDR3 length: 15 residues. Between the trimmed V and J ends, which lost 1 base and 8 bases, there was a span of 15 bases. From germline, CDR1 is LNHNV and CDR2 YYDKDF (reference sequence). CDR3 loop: CATSRAGNQRHEQFF. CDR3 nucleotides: TGTGCCACCAGCAGAGCGGGGAACCAGCGGCATGAGCAGTTCTTC.

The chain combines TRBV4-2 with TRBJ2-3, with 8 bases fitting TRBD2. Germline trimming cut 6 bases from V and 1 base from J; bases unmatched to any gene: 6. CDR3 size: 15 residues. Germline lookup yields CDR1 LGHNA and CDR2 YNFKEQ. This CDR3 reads CASRLSGARTDTQYF. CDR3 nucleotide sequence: TGTGCCAGCAGACTTAGCGGGGCCCGCACAGATACGCAGTATTTT.

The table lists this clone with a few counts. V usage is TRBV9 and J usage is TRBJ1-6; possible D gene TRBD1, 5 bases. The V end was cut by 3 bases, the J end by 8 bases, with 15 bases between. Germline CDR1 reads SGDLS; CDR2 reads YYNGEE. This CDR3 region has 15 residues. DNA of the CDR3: TGTGCCAGCAGCGCAACCGCAGGGAGACATTCACCCCTCCACTTT. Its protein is CASSATAGRHSPLHF.

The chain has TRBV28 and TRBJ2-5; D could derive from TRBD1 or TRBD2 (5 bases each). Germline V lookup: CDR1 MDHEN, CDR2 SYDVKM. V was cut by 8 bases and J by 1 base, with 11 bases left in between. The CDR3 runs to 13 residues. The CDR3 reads CASHPGTQETQYF. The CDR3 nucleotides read TGTGCCAGCCACCCCGGGACCCAAGAGACCCAGTACTTC.

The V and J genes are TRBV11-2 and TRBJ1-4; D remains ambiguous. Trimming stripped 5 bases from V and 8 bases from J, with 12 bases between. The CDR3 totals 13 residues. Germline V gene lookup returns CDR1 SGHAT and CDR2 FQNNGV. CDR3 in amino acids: CASSRGFGEKLFF. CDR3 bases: TGTGCCAGCAGCCGGGGATTCGGGGAAAAACTGTTTTTT.

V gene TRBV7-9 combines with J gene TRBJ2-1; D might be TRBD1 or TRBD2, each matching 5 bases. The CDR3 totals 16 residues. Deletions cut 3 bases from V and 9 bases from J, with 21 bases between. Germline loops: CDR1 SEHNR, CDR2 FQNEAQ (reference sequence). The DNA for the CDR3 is TGTGCCAGCAGCTTGTTTACCGGGACCACCGCAGCTGAGCAGTTCTTC. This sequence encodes CASSLFTGTTAAEQFF.

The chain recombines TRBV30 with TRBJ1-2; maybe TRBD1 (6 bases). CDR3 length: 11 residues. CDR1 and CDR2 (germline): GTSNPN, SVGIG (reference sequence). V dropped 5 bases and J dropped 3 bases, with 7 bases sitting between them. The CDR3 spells CAWDRHYGYTF. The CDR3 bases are TGTGCCTGGGACAGGCACTATGGCTACACCTTC.

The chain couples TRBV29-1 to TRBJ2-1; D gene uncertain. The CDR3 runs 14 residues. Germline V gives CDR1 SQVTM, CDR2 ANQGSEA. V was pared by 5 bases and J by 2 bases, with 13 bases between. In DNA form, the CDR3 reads TGCAGCGTTCTTACCAGGTTCACCTACAATGAGCAGTTCTTC. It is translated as CSVLTRFTYNEQFF.

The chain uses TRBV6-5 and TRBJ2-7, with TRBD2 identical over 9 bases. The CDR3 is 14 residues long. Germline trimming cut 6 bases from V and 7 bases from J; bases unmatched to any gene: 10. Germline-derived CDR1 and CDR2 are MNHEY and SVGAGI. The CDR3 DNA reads TGTGCCAGCAGCCTACGCGGGGGGGTGAGGGAGCAGTACTTC. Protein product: CASSLRGGVREQYF.

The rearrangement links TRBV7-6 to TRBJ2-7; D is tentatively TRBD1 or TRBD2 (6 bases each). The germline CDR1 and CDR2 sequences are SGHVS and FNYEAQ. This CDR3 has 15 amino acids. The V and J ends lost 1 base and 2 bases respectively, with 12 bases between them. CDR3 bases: TGTGCCAGCAGCTTAGGGGGGGCCCAAACCTACGAGCAGTACTTC. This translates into CASSLGGAQTYEQYF.

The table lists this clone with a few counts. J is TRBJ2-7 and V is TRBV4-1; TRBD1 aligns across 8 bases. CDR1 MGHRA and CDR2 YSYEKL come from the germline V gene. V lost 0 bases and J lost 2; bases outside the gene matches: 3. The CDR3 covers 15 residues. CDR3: CASSQEGRGPYEQYF. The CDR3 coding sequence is TGCGCCAGCAGCCAAGAAGGCAGGGGGCCCTACGAGCAGTACTTC.

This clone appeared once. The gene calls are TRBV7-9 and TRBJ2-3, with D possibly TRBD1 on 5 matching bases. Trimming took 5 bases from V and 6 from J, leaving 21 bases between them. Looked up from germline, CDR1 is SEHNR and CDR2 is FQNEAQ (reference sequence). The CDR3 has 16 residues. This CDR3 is CASSETLGREWDTQYF. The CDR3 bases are TGTGCCAGCAGCGAAACACTCGGCAGGGAATGGGATACGCAGTATTTT.

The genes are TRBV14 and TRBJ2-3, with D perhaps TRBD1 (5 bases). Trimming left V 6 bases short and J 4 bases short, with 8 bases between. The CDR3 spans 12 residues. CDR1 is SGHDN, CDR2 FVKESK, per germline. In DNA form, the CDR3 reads TGTGCCAGCAGAAGGGGCTCAGATACGCAGTATTTT. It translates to CASRRGSDTQYF.

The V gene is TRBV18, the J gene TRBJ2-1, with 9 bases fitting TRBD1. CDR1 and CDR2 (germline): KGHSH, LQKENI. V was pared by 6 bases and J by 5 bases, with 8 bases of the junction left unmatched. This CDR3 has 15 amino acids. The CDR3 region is CASSQGTGYHNEQFF. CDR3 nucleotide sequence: TGTGCCAGCTCCCAAGGGACAGGGTATCACAATGAGCAGTTCTTC.

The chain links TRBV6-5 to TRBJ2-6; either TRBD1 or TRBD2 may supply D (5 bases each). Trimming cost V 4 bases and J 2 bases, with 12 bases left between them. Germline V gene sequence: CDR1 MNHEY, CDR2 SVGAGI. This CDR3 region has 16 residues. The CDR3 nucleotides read TGTGCCAGCAGTTTACGGGGACCCACTGGGGCCAACGTCCTGACTTTC. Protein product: CASSLRGPTGANVLTF.

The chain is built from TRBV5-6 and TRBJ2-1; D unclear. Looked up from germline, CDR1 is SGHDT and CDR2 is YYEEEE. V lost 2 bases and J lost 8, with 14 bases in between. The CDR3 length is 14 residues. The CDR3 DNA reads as TGTGCCAGCAGCTTAGTCCGGAATGGGGATGAGCAGTTCTTC. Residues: CASSLVRNGDEQFF.

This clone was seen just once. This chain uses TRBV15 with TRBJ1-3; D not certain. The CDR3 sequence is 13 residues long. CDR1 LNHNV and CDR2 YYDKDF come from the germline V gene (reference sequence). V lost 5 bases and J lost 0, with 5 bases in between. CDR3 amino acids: CATSSGSGNTIYF. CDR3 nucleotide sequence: TGTGCCACCAGCTCGGGCTCTGGAAACACCATATATTTT.

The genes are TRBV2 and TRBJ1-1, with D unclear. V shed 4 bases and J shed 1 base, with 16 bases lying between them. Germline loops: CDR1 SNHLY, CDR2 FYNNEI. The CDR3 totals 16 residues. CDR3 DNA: TGTGCCAGCAGTGCGCGGAATGGACGGGCGAACACTGAAGCTTTCTTT. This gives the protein CASSARNGRANTEAFF.

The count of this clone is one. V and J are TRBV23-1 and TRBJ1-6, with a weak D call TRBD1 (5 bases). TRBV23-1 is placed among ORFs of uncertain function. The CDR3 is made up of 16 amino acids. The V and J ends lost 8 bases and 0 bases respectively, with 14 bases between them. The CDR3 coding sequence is TGCGCCAGCGGAGCCTCAGGGAGCTCCTATAATTCACCCCTCCACTTT. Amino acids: CASGASGSSYNSPLHF.

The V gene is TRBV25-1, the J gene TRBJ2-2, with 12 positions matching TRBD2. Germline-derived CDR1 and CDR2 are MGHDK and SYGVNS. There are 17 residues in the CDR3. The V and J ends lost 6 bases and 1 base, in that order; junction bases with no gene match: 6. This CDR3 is CASSDAGLAGNTGELFF. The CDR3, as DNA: TGTGCCAGCAGCGACGCGGGACTAGCGGGGAACACCGGGGAGCTGTTTTTT.

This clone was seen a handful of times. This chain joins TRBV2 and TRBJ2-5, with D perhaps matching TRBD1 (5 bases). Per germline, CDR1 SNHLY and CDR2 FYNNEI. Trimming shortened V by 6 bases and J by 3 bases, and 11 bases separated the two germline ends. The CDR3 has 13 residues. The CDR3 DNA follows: TGTGCCAGCAGGGAACAGGTAGAAGAGACCCAGTACTTC. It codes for CASREQVEETQYF.

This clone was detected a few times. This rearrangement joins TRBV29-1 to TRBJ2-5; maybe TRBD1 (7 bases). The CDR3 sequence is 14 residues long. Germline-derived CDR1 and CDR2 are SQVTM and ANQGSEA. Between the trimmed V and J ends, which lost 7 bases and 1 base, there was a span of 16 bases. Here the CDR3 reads CSGRGTAIQETQYF. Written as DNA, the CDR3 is TGCAGCGGTCGCGGGACAGCTATCCAAGAGACCCAGTACTTC.